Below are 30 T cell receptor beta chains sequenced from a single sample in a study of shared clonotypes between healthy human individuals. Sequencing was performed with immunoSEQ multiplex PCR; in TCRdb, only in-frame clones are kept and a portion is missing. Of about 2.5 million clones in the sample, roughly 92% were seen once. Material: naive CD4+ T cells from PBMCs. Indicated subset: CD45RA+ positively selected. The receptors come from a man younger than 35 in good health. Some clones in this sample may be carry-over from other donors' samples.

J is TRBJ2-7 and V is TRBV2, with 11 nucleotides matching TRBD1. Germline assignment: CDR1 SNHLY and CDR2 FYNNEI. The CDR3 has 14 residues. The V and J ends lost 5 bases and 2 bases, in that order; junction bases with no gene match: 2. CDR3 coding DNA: TGTGCCAGCAGTTCGGGACAGGGGGCCTACGAGCAGTACTTC. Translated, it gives CASSSGQGAYEQYF.

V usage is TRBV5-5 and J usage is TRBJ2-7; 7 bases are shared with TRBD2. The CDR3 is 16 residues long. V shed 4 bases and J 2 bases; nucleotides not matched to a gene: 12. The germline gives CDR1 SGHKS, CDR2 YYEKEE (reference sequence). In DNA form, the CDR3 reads TGTGCCAGCAGCCCACCGTGGAGCGGGAAGCCCTACGAGCAGTACTTC. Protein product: CASSPPWSGKPYEQYF.

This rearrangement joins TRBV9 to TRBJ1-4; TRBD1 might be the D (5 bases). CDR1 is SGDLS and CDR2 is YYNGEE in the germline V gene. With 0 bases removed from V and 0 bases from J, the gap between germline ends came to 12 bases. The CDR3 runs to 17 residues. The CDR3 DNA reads TGTGCCAGCAGCGTAGGGGAGGGGCCCCCAACTAATGAAAAACTGTTTTTT. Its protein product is CASSVGEGPPTNEKLFF.

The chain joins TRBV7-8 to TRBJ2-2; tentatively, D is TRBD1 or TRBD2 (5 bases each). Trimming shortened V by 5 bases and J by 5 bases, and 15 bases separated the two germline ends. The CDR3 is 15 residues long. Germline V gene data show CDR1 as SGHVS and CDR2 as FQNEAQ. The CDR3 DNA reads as TGTGCCAGCAGCACAGAGGGACGGGCAACCGGGGAGCTGTTTTTT. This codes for CASSTEGRATGELFF.

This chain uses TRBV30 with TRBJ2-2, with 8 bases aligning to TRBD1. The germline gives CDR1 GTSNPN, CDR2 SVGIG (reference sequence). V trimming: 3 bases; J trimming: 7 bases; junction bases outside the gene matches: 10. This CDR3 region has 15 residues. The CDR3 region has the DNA TGTGCCTGGAGCCAACTGACAGGGGCTGACGGGGAGCTGTTTTTT. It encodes CAWSQLTGADGELFF.

The CDR3 sequence is CASSISGLPYGYTF. CDR3 coding DNA: TGTGCCAGTAGTATATCCGGCCTGCCCTATGGCTACACCTTC. V usage is TRBV19 and J usage is TRBJ1-2; no clear D. Germline V gene sequence: CDR1 LNHDA, CDR2 SQIVND (reference sequence). The ends were cut back, 2 bases at V and 4 bases at J, with 11 bases in the middle. There are 14 residues in the CDR3.

CDR3 loop: CASRRDRGQGEQFF. The CDR3, as DNA: TGCGCCAGCAGGCGGGACAGGGGGCAAGGTGAGCAGTTCTTC. V and J are TRBV10-1 and TRBJ2-1; 12 nucleotides align to TRBD1. In germline, CDR1 is WNHNN, CDR2 SYGVQD (reference sequence). J lost 9 bases, V lost 6 bases, and 6 bases had no gene match. This CDR3 comprises 14 residues.

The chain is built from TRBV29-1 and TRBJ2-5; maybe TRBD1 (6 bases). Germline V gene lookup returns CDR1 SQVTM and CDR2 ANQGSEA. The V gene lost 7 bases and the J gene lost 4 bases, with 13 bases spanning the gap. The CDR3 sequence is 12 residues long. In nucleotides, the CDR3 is TGCAGCGCCGGACAGTGGAGAGAGACCCAGTACTTC. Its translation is CSAGQWRETQYF.

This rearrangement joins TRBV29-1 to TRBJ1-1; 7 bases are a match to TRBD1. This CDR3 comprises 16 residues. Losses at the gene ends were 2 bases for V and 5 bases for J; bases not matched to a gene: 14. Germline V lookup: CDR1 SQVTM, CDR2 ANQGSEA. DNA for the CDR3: TGCAGCGTTGAACGCTTGCTGAGGGGGCCGAATACTGAAGCTTTCTTT. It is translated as CSVERLLRGPNTEAFF. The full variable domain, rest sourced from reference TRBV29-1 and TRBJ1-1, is SAVISQKPSRDICQRGTSLTIQCQVDSQVTMMFWYRQQPGQSLTLIATANQGSEATYESGFVIDKFPISRPNLTFSTLTVSNMSPEDSSIYLCSVERLLRGPNTEAFFGQGTRLTVV.

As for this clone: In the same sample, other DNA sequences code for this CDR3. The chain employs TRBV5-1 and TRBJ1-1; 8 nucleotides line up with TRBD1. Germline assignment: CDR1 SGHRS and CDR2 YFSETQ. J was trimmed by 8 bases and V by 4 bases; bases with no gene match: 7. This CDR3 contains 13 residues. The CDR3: CASSPQGAGEAFF. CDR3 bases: TGCGCCAGCAGCCCTCAGGGGGCCGGGGAAGCTTTCTTT. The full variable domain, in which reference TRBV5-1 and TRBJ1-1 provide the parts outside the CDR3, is KAGVTQTPRYLIKTRGQQVTLSCSPISGHRSVSWYQQTPGQGLQFLFEYFSETQRNKGNFPGRFSGRQFSNSRSEMNVSTLELGDSALYLCASSPQGAGEAFFGQGTRLTVV.

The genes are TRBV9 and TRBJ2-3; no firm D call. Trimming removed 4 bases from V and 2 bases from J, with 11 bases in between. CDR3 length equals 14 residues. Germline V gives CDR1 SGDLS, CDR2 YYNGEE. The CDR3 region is CASSPRPVTDTQYF. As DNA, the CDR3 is TGTGCCAGCAGCCCCCGGCCTGTCACAGATACGCAGTATTTT.

This CDR3 reads CASSWRLAGHSTDTQYF. CDR3 coding DNA: TGTGCCAGCAGCTGGAGACTAGCGGGACACAGCACAGATACGCAGTATTTT. The chain joins TRBV7-2 to TRBJ2-3; 11 nucleotides align to TRBD2. CDR1 and CDR2 (germline): SGHTA, FQGNSA. The V gene end was trimmed by 4 bases and the J gene end by 0 bases; junction bases not matched to a gene: 6. The CDR3 totals 17 residues.

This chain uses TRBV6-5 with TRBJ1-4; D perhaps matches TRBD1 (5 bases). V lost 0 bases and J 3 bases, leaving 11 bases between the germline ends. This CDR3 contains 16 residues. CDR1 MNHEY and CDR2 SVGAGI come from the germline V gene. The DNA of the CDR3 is TGTGCCAGCAGTTACTCGAAGTGGGGGGCTAATGAAAAACTGTTTTTT. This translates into CASSYSKWGANEKLFF.

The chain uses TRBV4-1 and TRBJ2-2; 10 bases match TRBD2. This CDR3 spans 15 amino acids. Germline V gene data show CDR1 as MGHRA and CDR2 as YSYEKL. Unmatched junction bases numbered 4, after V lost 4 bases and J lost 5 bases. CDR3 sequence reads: CASSPAGGRTGELFF. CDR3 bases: TGCGCCAGCAGCCCAGCGGGAGGGCGGACCGGGGAGCTGTTTTTT.

The CDR3 is CASSQALGGASGRASTDTQYF. DNA for the CDR3: TGCGCCAGCAGCCAAGCCTTGGGTGGGGCTAGCGGGAGGGCAAGCACAGATACGCAGTATTTT. The chain recombines TRBV4-1 with TRBJ2-3; 12 bases are shared with TRBD2. CDR1 MGHRA and CDR2 YSYEKL come from the germline V gene. The ends lost 1 base at V and 0 bases at J; junction bases unmatched: 14. The CDR3 consists of 21 residues.

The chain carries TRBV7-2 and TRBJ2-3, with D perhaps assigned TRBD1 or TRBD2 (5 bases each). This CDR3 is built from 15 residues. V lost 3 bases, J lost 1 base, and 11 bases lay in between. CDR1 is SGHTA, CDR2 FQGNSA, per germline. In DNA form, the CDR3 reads TGTGCCAGCAGCTTTAGGGGACCCCGCACAGATACGCAGTATTTT. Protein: CASSFRGPRTDTQYF.

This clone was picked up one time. CDR3: CASSEPLQGRYEQYF. CDR3 DNA: TGTGCCAGCAGTGAACCCCTACAGGGGCGATACGAGCAGTACTTC. The chain has TRBV6-1 and TRBJ2-5; 7 bases fit TRBD1. The end of the DNA is better explained by TRBJ2-7, so the J call may be wrong. CDR3 length: 15 residues. CDR1 is MNHNS, CDR2 SASEGT, per germline.

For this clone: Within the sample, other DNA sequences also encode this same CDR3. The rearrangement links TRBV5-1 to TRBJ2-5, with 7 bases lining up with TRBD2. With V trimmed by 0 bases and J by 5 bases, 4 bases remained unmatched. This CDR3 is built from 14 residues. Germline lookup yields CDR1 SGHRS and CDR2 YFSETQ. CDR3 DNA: TGCGCCAGCAGCTTGGTTGGGGGGGAGGAGACCCAGTACTTC. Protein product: CASSLVGGEETQYF.

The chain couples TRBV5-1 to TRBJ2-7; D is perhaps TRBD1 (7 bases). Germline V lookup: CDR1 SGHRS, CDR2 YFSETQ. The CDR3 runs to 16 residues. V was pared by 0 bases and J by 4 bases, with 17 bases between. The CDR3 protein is CASSLVLQGGYYEQYF. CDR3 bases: TGCGCCAGCAGCTTGGTCCTGCAGGGGGGTTATTACGAGCAGTACTTC.

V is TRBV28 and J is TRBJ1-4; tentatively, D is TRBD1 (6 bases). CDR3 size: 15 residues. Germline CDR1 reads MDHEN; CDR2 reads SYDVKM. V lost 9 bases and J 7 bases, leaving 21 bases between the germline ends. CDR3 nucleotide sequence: TGTGCCAGTAGGGGGAGAGAGCGGGCCAGTGAAAAACTGTTTTTT. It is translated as CASRGRERASEKLFF.

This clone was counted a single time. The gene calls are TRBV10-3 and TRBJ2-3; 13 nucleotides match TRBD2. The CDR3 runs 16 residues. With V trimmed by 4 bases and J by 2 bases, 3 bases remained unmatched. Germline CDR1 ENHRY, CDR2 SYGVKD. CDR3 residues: CAISAGLAGFTDTQYF. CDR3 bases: TGTGCCATCAGTGCGGGACTAGCGGGGTTCACAGATACGCAGTATTTT.

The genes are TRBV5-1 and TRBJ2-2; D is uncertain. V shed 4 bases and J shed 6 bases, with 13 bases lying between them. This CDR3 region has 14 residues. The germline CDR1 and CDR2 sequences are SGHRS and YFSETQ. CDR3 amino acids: CASSLEPPAGELFF. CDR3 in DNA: TGCGCCAGCAGCCTGGAACCTCCGGCCGGGGAGCTGTTTTTT. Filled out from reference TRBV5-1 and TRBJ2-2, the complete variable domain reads KAGVTQTPRYLIKTRGQQVTLSCSPISGHRSVSWYQQTPGQGLQFLFEYFSETQRNKGNFPGRFSGRQFSNSRSEMNVSTLELGDSALYLCASSLEPPAGELFFGEGSRLTVL.

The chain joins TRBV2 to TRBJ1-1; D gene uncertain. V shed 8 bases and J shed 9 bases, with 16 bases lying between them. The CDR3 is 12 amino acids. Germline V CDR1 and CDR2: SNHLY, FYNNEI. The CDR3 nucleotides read TGTGCCAGCGTCTACGAACGGGAAAAAGCTTTCTTT. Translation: CASVYEREKAFF.

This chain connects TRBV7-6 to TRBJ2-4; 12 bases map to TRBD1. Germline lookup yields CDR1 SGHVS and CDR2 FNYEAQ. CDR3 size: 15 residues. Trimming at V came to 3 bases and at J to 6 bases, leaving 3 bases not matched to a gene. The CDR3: CASSLGQGALNIQYF. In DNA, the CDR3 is TGTGCCAGCAGCTTGGGACAGGGGGCCCTAAACATTCAGTACTTC. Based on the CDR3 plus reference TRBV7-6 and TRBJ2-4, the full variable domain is GAGVSQSPRYKVTKRGQDVALRCDPISGHVSLYWYRQALGQGPEFLTYFNYEAQQDKSGLPNDRFSAERPEGSISTLTIQRTEQRDSAMYRCASSLGQGALNIQYFGAGTRLSVL.

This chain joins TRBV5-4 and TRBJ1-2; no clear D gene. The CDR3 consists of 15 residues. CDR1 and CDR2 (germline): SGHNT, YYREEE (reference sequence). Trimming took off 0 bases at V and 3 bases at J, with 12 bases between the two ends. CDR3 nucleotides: TGTGCCAGCAGCTTGGACGTCGGTGGATACTATGGCTACACCTTC. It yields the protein CASSLDVGGYYGYTF. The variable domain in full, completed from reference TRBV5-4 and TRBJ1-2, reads ETGVTQSPTHLIKTRGQQVTLRCSSQSGHNTVSWYQQALGQGPQFIFQYYREEENGRGNFPPRFSGLQFPNYSSELNVNALELDDSALYLCASSLDVGGYYGYTFGSGTRLTVV.

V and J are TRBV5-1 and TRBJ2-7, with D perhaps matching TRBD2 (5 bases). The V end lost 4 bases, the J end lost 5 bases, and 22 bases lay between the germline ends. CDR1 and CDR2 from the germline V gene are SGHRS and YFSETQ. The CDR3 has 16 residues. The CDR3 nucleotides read TGCGCCAGCAGCCCCATAATAGGGAGCCCTGGAAACGAGCAGTACTTC. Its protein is CASSPIIGSPGNEQYF.

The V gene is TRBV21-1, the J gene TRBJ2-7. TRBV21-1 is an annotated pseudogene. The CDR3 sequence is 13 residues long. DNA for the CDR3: TGTGCCAGCAGCGCTCGCTGGGGGGCCGAGCAGTACTTC. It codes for CASSARWGAEQYF.

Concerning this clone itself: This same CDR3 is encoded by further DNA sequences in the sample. CDR3 in DNA: TGCGCCAGCAGCTTGGGAGGGACGGCCTCCTACGAGCAGTACTTC. Translation gives CASSLGGTASYEQYF. The J gene is TRBJ2-7, the V gene TRBV5-1; D possibly uses TRBD1 or TRBD2 (5 bases each). Trimming left V 0 bases short and J 0 bases short, with 10 bases between. Per germline, CDR1 SGHRS and CDR2 YFSETQ. This CDR3 region has 15 residues. The whole variable domain, remainder taken from reference TRBV5-1 and TRBJ2-7, is KAGVTQTPRYLIKTRGQQVTLSCSPISGHRSVSWYQQTPGQGLQFLFEYFSETQRNKGNFPGRFSGRQFSNSRSEMNVSTLELGDSALYLCASSLGGTASYEQYFGPGTRLTVT.

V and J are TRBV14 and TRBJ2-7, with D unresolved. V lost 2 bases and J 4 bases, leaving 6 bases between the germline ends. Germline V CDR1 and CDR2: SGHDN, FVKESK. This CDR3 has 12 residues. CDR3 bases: TGTGCCAGCAGCCAAACTGTGTACGAGCAGTACTTC. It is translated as CASSQTVYEQYF.

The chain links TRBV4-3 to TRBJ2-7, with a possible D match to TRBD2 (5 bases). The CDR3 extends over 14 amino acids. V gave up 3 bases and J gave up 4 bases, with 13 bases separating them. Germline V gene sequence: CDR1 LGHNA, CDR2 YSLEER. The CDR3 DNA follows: TGCGCCAGCAGCCAGGATTTACGGGGTTACGAGCAGTACTTC. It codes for CASSQDLRGYEQYF.